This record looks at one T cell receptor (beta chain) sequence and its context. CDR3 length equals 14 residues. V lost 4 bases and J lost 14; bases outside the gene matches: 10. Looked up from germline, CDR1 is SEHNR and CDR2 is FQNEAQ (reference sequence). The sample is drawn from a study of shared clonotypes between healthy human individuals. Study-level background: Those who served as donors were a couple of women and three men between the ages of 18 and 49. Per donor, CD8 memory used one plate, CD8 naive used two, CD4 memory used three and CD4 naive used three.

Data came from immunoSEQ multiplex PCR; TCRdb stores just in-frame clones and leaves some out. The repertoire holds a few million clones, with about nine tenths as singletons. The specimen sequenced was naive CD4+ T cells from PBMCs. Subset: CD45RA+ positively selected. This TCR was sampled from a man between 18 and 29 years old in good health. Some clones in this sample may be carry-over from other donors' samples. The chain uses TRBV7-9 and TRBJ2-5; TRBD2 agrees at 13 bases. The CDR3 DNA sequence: TGTGCCAGCAGCTCCGGGACTAGCGGGGATTCCAGATACTTC. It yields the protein CASSSGTSGDSRYF.